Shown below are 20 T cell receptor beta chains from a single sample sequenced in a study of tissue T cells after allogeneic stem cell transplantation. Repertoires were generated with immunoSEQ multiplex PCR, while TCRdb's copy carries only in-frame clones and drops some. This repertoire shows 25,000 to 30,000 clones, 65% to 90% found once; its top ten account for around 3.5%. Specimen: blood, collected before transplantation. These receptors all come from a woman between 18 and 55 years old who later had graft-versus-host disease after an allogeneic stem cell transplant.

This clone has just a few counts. CDR3 loop: CAWSVLEVAFSGAFF. CDR3 coding DNA: TGTGCCTGGAGTGTATTAGAAGTGGCCTTCTCGGGAGCTTTCTTT. V gene TRBV30 combines with J gene TRBJ1-1; no reliable D call. The CDR3 covers 15 residues. The ends were cut back, 0 bases at V and 10 bases at J, with 21 bases in the middle. Germline CDR1 is GTSNPN and CDR2 is SVGIG (reference sequence).

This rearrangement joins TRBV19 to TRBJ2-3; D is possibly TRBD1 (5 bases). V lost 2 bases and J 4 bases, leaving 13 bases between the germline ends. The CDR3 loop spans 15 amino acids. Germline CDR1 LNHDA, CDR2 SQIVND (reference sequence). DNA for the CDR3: TGTGCCAGTAGTATATTGAAAGGGGCCCCAGATACGCAGTATTTT. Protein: CASSILKGAPDTQYF. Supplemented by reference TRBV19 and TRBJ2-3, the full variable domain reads DGGITQSPKYLFRKEGQNVTLSCEQNLNHDAMYWYRQDPGQGLRLIYYSQIVNDFQKGDIAEGYSVSREKKESFPLTVTSAQKNPTAFYLCASSILKGAPDTQYFGPGTRLTVL.

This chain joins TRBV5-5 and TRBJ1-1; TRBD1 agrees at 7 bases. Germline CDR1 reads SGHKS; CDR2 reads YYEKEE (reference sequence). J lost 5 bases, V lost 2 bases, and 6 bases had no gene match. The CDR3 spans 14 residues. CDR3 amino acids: CASSLIQGRTEAFF. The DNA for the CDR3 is TGTGCCAGCAGCTTAATACAGGGGAGGACTGAAGCTTTCTTT.

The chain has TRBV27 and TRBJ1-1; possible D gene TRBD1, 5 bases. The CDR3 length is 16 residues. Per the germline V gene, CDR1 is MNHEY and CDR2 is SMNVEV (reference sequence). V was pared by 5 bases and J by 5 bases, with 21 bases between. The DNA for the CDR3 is TGTGCCAGCAGTCCCTCCCGGGGGGGAAGGGTTACTGAAGCTTTCTTT. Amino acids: CASSPSRGGRVTEAFF.

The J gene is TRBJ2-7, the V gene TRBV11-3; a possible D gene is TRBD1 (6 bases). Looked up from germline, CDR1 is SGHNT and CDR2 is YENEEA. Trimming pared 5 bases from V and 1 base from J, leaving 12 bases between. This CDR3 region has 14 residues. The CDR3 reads CASSPRQASYEQYF. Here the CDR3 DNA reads TGTGCCAGCAGCCCCCGACAGGCGTCCTACGAGCAGTACTTC. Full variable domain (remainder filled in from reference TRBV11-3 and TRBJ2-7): EAGVVQSPRYKIIEKKQPVAFWCNPISGHNTLYWYLQNLGQGPELLIRYENEEAVDDSQLPKDRFSAERLKGVDSTLKIQPAELGDSAVYLCASSPRQASYEQYFGPGTRLTVT.

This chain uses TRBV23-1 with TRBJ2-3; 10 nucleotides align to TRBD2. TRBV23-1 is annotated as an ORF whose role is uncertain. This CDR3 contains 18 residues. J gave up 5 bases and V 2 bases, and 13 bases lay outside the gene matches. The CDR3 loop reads CASSQLWLAGAVRDTQYF. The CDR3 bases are TGCGCCAGCAGTCAACTATGGCTAGCGGGAGCCGTTAGAGATACGCAGTATTTT.

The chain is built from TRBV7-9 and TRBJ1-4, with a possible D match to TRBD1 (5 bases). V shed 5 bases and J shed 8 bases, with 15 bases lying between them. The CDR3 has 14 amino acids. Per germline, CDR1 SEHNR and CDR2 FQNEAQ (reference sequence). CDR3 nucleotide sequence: TGTGCCAGCAGCGTGTCTTTGGGACGAGAAAAACTGTTTTTT. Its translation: CASSVSLGREKLFF.

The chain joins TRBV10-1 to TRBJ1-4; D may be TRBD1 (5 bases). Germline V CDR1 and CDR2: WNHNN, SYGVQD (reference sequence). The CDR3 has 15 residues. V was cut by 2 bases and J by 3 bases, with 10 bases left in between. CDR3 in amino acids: CASSEQGSANEKLFF. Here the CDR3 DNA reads TGCGCCAGCAGTGAGCAGGGATCGGCTAATGAAAAACTGTTTTTT.

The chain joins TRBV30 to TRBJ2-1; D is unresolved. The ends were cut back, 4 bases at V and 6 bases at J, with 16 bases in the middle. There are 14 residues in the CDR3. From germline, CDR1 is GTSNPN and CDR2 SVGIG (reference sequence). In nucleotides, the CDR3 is TGTGCCTGGAATGCGTGGAGCAGAAGCAATGAGCAGTTCTTC. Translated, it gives CAWNAWSRSNEQFF.

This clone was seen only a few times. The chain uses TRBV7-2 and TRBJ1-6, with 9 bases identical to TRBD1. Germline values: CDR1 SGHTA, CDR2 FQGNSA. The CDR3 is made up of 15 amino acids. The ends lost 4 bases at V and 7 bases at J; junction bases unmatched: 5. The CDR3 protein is CASSSQGAANSPLHF. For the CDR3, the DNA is TGTGCCAGCAGCTCACAGGGGGCTGCCAATTCACCCCTCCACTTT.

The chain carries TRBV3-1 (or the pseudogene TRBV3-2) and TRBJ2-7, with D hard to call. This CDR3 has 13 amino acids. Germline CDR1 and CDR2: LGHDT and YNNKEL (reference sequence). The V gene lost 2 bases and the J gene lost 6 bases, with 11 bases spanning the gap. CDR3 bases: TGTGCCAGCAGCCAATATTTAGCAGTCGAGCAGTACTTC. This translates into CASSQYLAVEQYF.

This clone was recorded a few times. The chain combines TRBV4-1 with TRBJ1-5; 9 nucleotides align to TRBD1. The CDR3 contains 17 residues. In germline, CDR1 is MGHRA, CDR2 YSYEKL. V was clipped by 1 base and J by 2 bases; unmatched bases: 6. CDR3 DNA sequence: TGCGCCAGCAGCCAAGGGGACAGGGTGATGCGCAATCAGCCCCAGCATTTT. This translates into CASSQGDRVMRNQPQHF.

CDR3 DNA: TGTGCCACCAGTGATTCACGACTAGCGGGAGCGGGATACAATGAGCAGTTCTTC. Its translation: CATSDSRLAGAGYNEQFF. The genes are TRBV24-1 and TRBJ2-1; 12 bases match TRBD2. Germline trimming cut 2 bases from V and 4 bases from J; bases unmatched to any gene: 8. This CDR3 contains 18 residues. The germline CDR1 and CDR2 sequences are KGHDR and SFDVKD.

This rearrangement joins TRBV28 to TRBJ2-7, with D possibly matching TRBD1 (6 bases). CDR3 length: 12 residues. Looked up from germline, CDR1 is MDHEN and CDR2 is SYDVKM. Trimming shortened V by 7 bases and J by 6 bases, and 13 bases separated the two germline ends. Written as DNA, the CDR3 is TGTGCCAGCACCGGCAGGGGCGTCGAGCAGTACTTC. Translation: CASTGRGVEQYF.

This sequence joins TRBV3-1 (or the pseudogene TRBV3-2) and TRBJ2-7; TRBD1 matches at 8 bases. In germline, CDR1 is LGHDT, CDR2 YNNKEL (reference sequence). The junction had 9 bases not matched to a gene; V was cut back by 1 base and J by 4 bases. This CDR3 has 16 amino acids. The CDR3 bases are TGTGCCAGCAGCCAAGTAAAGGACAGGGTGAGGTACGAGCAGTACTTC. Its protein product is CASSQVKDRVRYEQYF.

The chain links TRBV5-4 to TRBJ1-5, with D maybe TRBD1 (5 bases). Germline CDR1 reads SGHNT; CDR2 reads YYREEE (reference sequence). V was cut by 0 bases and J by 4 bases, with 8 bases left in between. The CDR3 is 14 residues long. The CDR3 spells CASSLAGANQPQHF. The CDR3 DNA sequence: TGTGCCAGCAGCTTGGCTGGGGCAAATCAGCCCCAGCATTTT.

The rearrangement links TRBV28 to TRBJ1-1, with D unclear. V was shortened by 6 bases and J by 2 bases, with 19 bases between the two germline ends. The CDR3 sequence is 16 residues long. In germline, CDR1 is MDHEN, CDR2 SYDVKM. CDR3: CASRSDPGRANTEAFF. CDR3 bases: TGTGCCAGCAGATCCGATCCGGGAAGAGCTAACACTGAAGCTTTCTTT.

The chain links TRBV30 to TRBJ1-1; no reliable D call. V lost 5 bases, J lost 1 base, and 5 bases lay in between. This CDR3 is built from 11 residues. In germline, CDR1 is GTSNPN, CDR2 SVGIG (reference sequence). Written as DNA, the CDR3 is TGTGCCTGGGATACGAACACTGAAGCTTTCTTT. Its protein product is CAWDTNTEAFF.

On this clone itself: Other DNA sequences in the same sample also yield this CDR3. This chain's CDR3 is CASSQVIGQGGKYGYTF. CDR3 sequence (DNA): TGCGCCAGCAGCCAAGTCATCGGACAGGGCGGCAAGTATGGCTACACCTTC. The chain uses TRBV4-1 and TRBJ1-2; 8 bases agree with TRBD1. Germline V gene sequence: CDR1 MGHRA, CDR2 YSYEKL. CDR3 length equals 17 residues. J lost 5 bases, V lost 1 base, and 12 bases had no gene match.

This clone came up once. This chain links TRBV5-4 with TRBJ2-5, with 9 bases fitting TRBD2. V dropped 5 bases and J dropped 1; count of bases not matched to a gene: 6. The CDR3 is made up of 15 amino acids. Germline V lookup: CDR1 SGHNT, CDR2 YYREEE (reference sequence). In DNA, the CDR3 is TGTGCCAGCAGGCGGACTAGCGAACCCCAAGAGACCCAGTACTTC. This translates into CASRRTSEPQETQYF.